This is a list of T cell receptor beta chains from one sample in a study of Graves' ophthalmopathy and Graves' hyperthyroidism. TCRdb reanalysed the multiplex PCR reads using MiXCR and keeps one entry per CDR3 protein. The sample yields about 550,000 distinct CDR3 sequences, about 35% seen once. Sequencing was done on a sample of peripheral blood or thyroid tissue (not recorded which). These receptors were taken from an adult man with Graves' hyperthyroidism. The CDR3 runs from the conserved cysteine through the conserved F or W. The D gene is left open where the match is weak. Expanded clones are given a class, and other clones once, few, many or no size at all.

clone_size j_call v_call d_call cdr3_nt cdr3_aa
many TRBJ1-3 TRBV20-1 . TGCAGTGCCTCGGACGGAGCCACCTCTGGAAACACCATATATTTT CSASDGATSGNTIYF
. TRBJ2-5 TRBV7-8 . TGTGCCAGCAGCACCAGGGCCACTGAAGAGACCCAGTACTTC CASSTRATEETQYF
few TRBJ1-1 TRBV30 TRBD1 TGTGCCTGGAGGACAGGGATGAACACTGAAGCTTTCTTT CAWRTGMNTEAFF
. TRBJ1-5 TRBV10-2 . TGCGCCAGCAGTGACCCAGGGCCTGTCAACGAGCATTTT CASSDPGPVNEHF
few TRBJ2-7 TRBV27 . TGTGCCAGCATGGCGTTTGGCGGTAGCTCCTACGAGCAGTACTTC CASMAFGGSSYEQYF
many TRBJ2-2 TRBV11-2 TRBD2 TGTGCCAGCAGCTTAGGGTTAGCGGGACGGACCGGGGAGCTGTTTTTT CASSLGLAGRTGELFF
. TRBJ2-7 TRBV7-9 TRBD1 TGTGCCAGCTCGAACAGGGGACCGTACTTC CASSNRGPYF
. TRBJ1-2 TRBV20-1 TRBD1 TGCAGTGCCAGCCGGGACAGAAACTATGGCTACACCTTC CSASRDRNYGYTF
. TRBJ2-3 TRBV2 . TGTGCCAGCAGTGAAAGGACTAGCACAGATACGCAGTATTTT CASSERTSTDTQYF
. TRBJ2-5 TRBV10-3 TRBD2 TGTGCCATCAGTGAGCCGACTAGCGGGAGACAGACCCAGTACTTC CAISEPTSGRQTQYF
. TRBJ1-6 TRBV6-1 . TGTGCCAGCAGTTACACACGGGGGAGTTCACCCCTCCACTTT CASSYTRGSSPLHF
many TRBJ2-5 TRBV10-3 . TGTGCCATCAGTGAGGACCAAGGAGGCGTGACCCAGTACTTC CAISEDQGGVTQYF
few TRBJ1-6 TRBV3-1 . TGTGCCAGCACCAGGGAAGGGAATTCACCCCTCCACTTT CASTREGNSPLHF
many TRBJ2-7 TRBV14 TRBD1 TGTGCCAGCAGCCATGTGGGACAGGGTCTCAACGAGCAGTACTTC CASSHVGQGLNEQYF
. TRBJ2-5 TRBV7-9 TRBD1 TGTGCCAGCAGCGCCGAGACAGGGATAGGGGAGACCCAGTACTTC CASSAETGIGETQYF
few TRBJ1-2 TRBV5-8 . TGTGCCAGCAGCGTAAGGACGGACGACTATGGCTACACCTTC CASSVRTDDYGYTF
many TRBJ1-4 TRBV2 . TGTGCCAGCAGTGAGCGGGGCGTCGCTAATGAAAAACTGTTTTTT CASSERGVANEKLFF
many TRBJ1-1 TRBV7-2 . TGTGCCAGCAGCTTATGGGGAGGGCCATTTTCCAACACTGAAGCTTTCTTT CASSLWGGPFSNTEAFF
. TRBJ2-2 TRBV25-1 TRBD2 TGTGCCAGCAGTGAATATAGCCGAGGGGGACTAGCGGGTGCGAACACCGGGGAGCTGTTTTTT CASSEYSRGGLAGANTGELFF
once TRBJ1-2 TRBV5-1 TRBD1 TGCGCCAGCAGCTTTGGAGACAGGGCGATTGGCTACACCTTC CASSFGDRAIGYTF
. TRBJ2-3 TRBV2 . TGTGCCAGCAAGTCAGGCCAGATCACAGGTACGCAGTATTTT CASKSGQITGTQYF
. TRBJ2-5 TRBV11-3 . TGTGCCAGCAGCCCCGGACATCTACAAAAAGAGACCCAGTACTTC CASSPGHLQKETQYF
. TRBJ1-2 TRBV12-3/TRBV12-4 . TGTGCCAGCAGTCCCCTCGGACTCCTGGACGACTATGGCTACACCTTC CASSPLGLLDDYGYTF
many TRBJ1-3 TRBV19 . TGTGCCAGTAGTCGTCAGGAGTCTGGAAACACCATATATTTT CASSRQESGNTIYF
many TRBJ1-5 TRBV3-1 . TGTGCCAGCAGCCAAGGGTTTGGCAGTAGCAATCAGCCCCAGCATTTT CASSQGFGSSNQPQHF
few TRBJ1-5 TRBV19 . TGTGCCAGTAGACGGGGGGGCGAAAGCAATCAGCCCCAGCATTTT CASRRGGESNQPQHF
. TRBJ1-1 TRBV7-9 . TGTGCCAGCAGTTCGCAGGGGCTGGGCACTGAAGCTTTCTTT CASSSQGLGTEAFF
. TRBJ2-7 TRBV2 TRBD2 TGTGCCAGCAGTTCCGCTAGCGGAGGGTCCTACGAGCAGTACTTC CASSSASGGSYEQYF
. TRBJ2-7 TRBV11-2 TRBD1 TGTGCCAGCAGCGCCGGATTACAGGGGTACGAGCAGTACTTC CASSAGLQGYEQYF
. TRBJ1-4 TRBV6-5 TRBD1 TGTGCCAGCAGGGGGGACAGGGACGGAAAACTGTTTTTT CASRGDRDGKLFF
many TRBJ2-5 TRBV2 TRBD2 TGTGCCAGCAAAGCGGCTAGCGGTGCGGGGACCCAGTACTTC CASKAASGAGTQYF
. TRBJ1-3 TRBV7-6 TRBD1 TGTGCCAGCAGCAGACAGGGACTCTCTGGAAACACCATGTATTTT CASSRQGLSGNTMYF
. TRBJ2-7 TRBV7-6 TRBD1 TGTGCCAGCAGCTTTTCAGGCGGACAGGGGATGAGTCCCTACGAGCAGTACTTC CASSFSGGQGMSPYEQYF
many TRBJ2-2 TRBV24-1 TRBD1 TGTGCCACCAGTGATTCCCGGGACAGGGTCCACACCGGGGAGCTGTTTTTT CATSDSRDRVHTGELFF
. TRBJ2-3 TRBV12-3/TRBV12-4 TRBD2 TGTGCCAGCAGTTTCCCTGGGGCTAGCGGGAGTATAAATACGCAGTATTTT CASSFPGASGSINTQYF
many TRBJ2-5 TRBV20-1 . TGCAGTGCTAGAGATCCCAGCGGGTCGTACCAAGAGACCCAGTACTTC CSARDPSGSYQETQYF
. TRBJ1-6 TRBV19 . TGTGCCAGTAATGAGGGGAGTTATTCACTCCTCCACTTT CASNEGSYSLLHF
once TRBJ2-3 TRBV7-4 TRBD2 TGTGCCAGCAGCTTAGATGGACTAGCGGAGGCCACAGATACGCAGTATTTT CASSLDGLAEATDTQYF
many TRBJ1-2 TRBV29-1 TRBD1 TGCAGCGCCCGGACAGGGGGAGAGTATGGCTACACCTTC CSARTGGEYGYTF
. TRBJ1-6 TRBV7-9 TRBD1 TGTGCCAGCAGCCCAAAGCGGGGACAGGGGGCCTATTCACCCCTCCACTTT CASSPKRGQGAYSPLHF
many TRBJ1-2 TRBV10-3 . TGTGCCATCAGTGAGATATTTACTAACTATGGCTACACCTTC CAISEIFTNYGYTF
. TRBJ2-5 TRBV7-7 . TGTGCTAGCAGCGTTGAAGTTCCCCTCCAAGAGACCCAGTACTTC CASSVEVPLQETQYF